This T cell receptor beta chain was identified during a study of blood T cell repertoires in COVID-19. Looked up from germline, CDR1 is MNHEY and CDR2 is SMNVEV (reference sequence). V lost 0 bases and J lost 4; bases outside the gene matches: 5. The CDR3 loop spans 18 amino acids. Sequenced by immunoSEQ multiplex PCR; TCRdb stores in-frame clones only, minus some. The table has approximately 270,000 clones, around 89% seen once. This receptor was taken from a woman younger than 45 with acute COVID-19. Sequencing used PBMCs or T cells enriched from blood (not recorded which). This rearrangement joins TRBV27 to TRBJ2-3; 15 bases are shared with TRBD2. CDR3 nucleotide sequence: TGTGCCAGCAGTTTATCGGGACTAGCGGGAGGTACGGCAGATACGCAGTATTTT. Encoded protein: CASSLSGLAGGTADTQYF.